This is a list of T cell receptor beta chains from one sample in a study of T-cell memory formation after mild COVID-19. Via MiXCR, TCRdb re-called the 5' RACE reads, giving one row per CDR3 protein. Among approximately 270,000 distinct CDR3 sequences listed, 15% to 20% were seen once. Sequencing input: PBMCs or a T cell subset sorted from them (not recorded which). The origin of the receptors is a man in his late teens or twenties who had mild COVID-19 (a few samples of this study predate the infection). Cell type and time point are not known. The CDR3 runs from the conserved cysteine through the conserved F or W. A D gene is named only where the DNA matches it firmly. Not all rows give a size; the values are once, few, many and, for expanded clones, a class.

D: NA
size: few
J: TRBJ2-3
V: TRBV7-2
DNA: TGTGCCAGCAGCTTAGGAACCGGGAGAGATACGCAGTATTTT
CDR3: CASSLGTGRDTQYF

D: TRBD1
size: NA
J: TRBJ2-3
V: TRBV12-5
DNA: TGTGCTAGTGGGACTCATCCGGGACAGGGGGCGAGTACGCAGTATTTT
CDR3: CASGTHPGQGASTQYF

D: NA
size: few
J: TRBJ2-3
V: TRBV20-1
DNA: TGCAGTGCTAGGGTCCCTTCGCGGGACCCAGATACGCAGTATTTT
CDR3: CSARVPSRDPDTQYF

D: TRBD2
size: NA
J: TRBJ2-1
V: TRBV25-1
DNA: TGTGCCAGCAGAGCTAGCGGGACCGCCTACAATGAGCAGTTCTTC
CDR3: CASRASGTAYNEQFF

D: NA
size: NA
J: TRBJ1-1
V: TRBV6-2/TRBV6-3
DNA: TGTGCCAGCATGAACTTCAGGGAGAACACTGAAGCTTTCTTT
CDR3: CASMNFRENTEAFF

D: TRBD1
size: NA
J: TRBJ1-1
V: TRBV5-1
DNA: TGCGCCAGCAGCCTAGGGGGCAAGGTGAACACTGAAGCTTTCTTT
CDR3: CASSLGGKVNTEAFF

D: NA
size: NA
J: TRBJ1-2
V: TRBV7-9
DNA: TGTGCCAGCAGCCTGCCGGGGGATGGCTATGGCTACACCTTC
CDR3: CASSLPGDGYGYTF

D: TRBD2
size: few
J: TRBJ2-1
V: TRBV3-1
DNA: TGTGCCAGCAGCCAAGAAATGTCAGCGGGGCGGTCCTACAATGAGCAGTTCTTC
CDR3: CASSQEMSAGRSYNEQFF

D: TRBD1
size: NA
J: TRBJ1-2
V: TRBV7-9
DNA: TGTGCCAGCAGCGGACAGGGCTTGGATGGCTACACCTTC
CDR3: CASSGQGLDGYTF

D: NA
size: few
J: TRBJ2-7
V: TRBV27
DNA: TGTGCCAGCAGCGGAGACTTATCCTACGAGCAGTACTTC
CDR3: CASSGDLSYEQYF

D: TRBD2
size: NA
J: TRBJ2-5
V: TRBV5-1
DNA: TGCGCCAGCAGCTTGACTAGCGGGGGGCCACTCCAAAGAGAGACCCAGTACTTC
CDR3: CASSLTSGGPLQRETQYF

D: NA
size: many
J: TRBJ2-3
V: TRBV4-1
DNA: TGCGCCAGCAGCCAAGAAACTAGCCCAAGCACAGATACGCAGTATTTT
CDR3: CASSQETSPSTDTQYF

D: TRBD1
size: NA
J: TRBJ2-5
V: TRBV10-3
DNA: TGTGCCATCAGTTGGGACAGCCAAGAGACCCAGTACTTC
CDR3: CAISWDSQETQYF

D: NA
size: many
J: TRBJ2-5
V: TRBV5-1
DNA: TGCGCCAGCAGTTGGGGCAGGACCGGAGCTCAAGAGACCCAGTACTTC
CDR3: CASSWGRTGAQETQYF

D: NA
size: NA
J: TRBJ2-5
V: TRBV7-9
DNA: TGTGCCAGCAGCTTAGGCGGGACAGAGACCCAGTACTTC
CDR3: CASSLGGTETQYF

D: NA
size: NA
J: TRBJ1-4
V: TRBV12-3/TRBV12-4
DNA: TGTGCCAGCAGACCCCCGACGGATCCTAATGAAAAACTGTTTTTT
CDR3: CASRPPTDPNEKLFF

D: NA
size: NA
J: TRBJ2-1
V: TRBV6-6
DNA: TGTGCCAGCAGTTACCCGCAGGGCTTGATCAATGAGCAGTTCTTC
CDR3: CASSYPQGLINEQFF

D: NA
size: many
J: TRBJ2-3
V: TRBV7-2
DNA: TGTGCCAGCAGCCTGGGGGGTATACAGTCAGATACGCAGTATTTT
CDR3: CASSLGGIQSDTQYF

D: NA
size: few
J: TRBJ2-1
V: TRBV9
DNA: TGTGCCAGCAGCCCCATCCACAATGAGCAGTTCTTC
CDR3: CASSPIHNEQFF

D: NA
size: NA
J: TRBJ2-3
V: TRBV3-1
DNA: TGTGCCAGCAGCCAAGAATGGTCGGGACGCATGATTAGCACAGATACGCAGTATTTT
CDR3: CASSQEWSGRMISTDTQYF

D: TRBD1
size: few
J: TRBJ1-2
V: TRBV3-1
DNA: TGTGCCAGCAGCCTTCAGGGGGTAGGGAACTATGGCTACACCTTC
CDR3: CASSLQGVGNYGYTF

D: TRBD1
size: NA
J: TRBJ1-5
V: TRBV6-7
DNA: TGTGCCAGCCCGGGACAGGGGCTCAATCAGCCCCAGCATTTT
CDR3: CASPGQGLNQPQHF

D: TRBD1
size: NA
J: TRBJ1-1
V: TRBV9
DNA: TGTGCCAGCAGCGTTGGGACAGGGGCCTCGAACACTGAAGCTTTCTTT
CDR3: CASSVGTGASNTEAFF

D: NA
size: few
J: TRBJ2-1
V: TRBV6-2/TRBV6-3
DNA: TGTGCCAGCAGTTACTTACAGGGTGGCGGCAATGAGCAGTTCTTC
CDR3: CASSYLQGGGNEQFF

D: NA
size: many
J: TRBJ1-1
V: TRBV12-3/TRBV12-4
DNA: TGTGCCAGCAAACTAGACCCCCGGAGCACTGAAGCTTTCTTT
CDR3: CASKLDPRSTEAFF

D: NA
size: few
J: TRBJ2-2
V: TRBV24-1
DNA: TGTGCCACCAGGGGGAATCTCGGCACCGGGGAGCTGTTTTTT
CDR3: CATRGNLGTGELFF

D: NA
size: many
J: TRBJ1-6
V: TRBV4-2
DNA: TGTGCCAGCAGCCAAGACAGCGGGGGCTCACCCCTCCACTTT
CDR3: CASSQDSGGSPLHF

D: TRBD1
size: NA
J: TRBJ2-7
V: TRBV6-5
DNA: TGTGCCAGCAGTTCCGGGACAGGGTATCACGAGCAGTACTTC
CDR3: CASSSGTGYHEQYF

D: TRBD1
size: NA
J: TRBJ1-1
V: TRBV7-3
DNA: TGTGCCAGCAGCTTCACAGGGGGCGACGGTCAAGCTTTCTTT
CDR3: CASSFTGGDGQAFF

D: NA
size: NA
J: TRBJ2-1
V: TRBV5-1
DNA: TGCGCCAGCAGCTTGAGCCCGAGCCGGGATTCTGAGCAGTTCTTC
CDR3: CASSLSPSRDSEQFF

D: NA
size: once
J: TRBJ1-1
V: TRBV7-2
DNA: TGTGCCAGCATGAGGGCGCGGCAGACTGAAGCTTTCTTT
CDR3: CASMRARQTEAFF

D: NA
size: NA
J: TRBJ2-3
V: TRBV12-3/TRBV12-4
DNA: TGTGCCAGCAGTTTGGGGCCAAACACAGATACGCAGTATTTT
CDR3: CASSLGPNTDTQYF

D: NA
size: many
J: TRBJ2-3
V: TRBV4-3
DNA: TGCGCCAGCAGCCGCTCGGGGGCACAAGATACGCAGTATTTT
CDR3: CASSRSGAQDTQYF

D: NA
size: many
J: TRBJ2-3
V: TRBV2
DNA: TGTGCCAGCAGTGAACCCCACCAAGATACGCAGTATTTT
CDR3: CASSEPHQDTQYF

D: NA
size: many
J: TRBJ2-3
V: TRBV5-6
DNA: TGTGCCAGCAGCTTGGTTAGCGGAGATACGCAGTATTTT
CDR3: CASSLVSGDTQYF

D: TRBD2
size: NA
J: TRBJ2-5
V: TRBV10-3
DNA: TGTGCCATCAGTGGGACTAGCGGGGGGGCTCTCCAAGAGACCCAGTACTTC
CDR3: CAISGTSGGALQETQYF

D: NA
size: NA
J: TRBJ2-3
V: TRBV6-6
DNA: TGTGCCAGCAGGCGATGGAACGTCACATCTGGGAATACGCAGTATTTT
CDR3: CASRRWNVTSGNTQYF

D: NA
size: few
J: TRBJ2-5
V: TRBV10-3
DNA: TGTGCCATCGGCGGGGCGCGGGAGACCCAGTACTTC
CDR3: CAIGGARETQYF

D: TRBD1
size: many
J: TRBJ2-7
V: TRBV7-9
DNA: TGTGCCAGCAGCCCAGCGGTCCGGCCAGGGGGCTCGTACGAGCAGTACTTC
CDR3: CASSPAVRPGGSYEQYF

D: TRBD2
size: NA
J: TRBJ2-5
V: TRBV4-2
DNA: TGTGCCAGCAGCCAACCGGGACTAGCGGGAGAGACCCAGTACTTC
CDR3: CASSQPGLAGETQYF

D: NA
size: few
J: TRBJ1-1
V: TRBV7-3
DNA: TGTGCCAGCAGCGCCCAATTCCGGGGTGAAGCTTTCTTT
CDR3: CASSAQFRGEAFF

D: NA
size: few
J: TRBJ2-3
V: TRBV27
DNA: TGTGCCAGCAGTTGGACCGGGGAGGAAATGGATACGCAGTATTTT
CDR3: CASSWTGEEMDTQYF

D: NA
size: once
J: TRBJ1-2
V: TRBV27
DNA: TGTGCCAGCAGTTTCCGACGGGAAAACTATGGCTACACCTTC
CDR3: CASSFRRENYGYTF